Presented here are 11 T cell receptor beta chains from one specimen sequenced in a study of cytomegalovirus exposure and HLA in healthy donors. With 60 Vbeta and 13 Jbeta primers, the PCR was carried out. Here immunoSEQ multiplex PCR was the method, and the copy in TCRdb shows in-frame clones only, minus some. The sample holds 60,000 to 70,000 clones, 68% seen once. The sequenced sample was PBMCs. These receptors were obtained from a man between 35 and 55 years old in good health and CMV-seropositive.

Only a few counts were recorded for this clone. This chain connects TRBV29-1 to TRBJ2-1, with 9 nucleotides matching TRBD2. CDR1 SQVTM and CDR2 ANQGSEA come from the germline V gene. The J segment lost 4 bases and the V segment lost 4 bases, leaving 2 bases of the junction unmatched. The CDR3 extends over 13 amino acids. The CDR3 here is CSVGAGGYNEQFF. The CDR3 bases are TGCAGCGTTGGGGCGGGAGGGTACAATGAGCAGTTCTTC.

The V and J genes are TRBV7-2 and TRBJ2-7; TRBD2 is a possible D gene (5 bases). The germline V gene has CDR1 SGHTA and CDR2 FQGNSA. Trimming shortened V by 5 bases and J by 2 bases, and 13 bases separated the two germline ends. The CDR3 runs to 14 residues. The CDR3 loop is CASSPPGKTYEQYF. The CDR3 DNA sequence: TGTGCCAGCAGCCCCCCGGGGAAAACCTACGAGCAGTACTTC. The variable domain in full, with the rest retrieved from reference TRBV7-2 and TRBJ2-7, is GAGVSQSPSNKVTEKGKDVELRCDPISGHTALYWYRQSLGQGLEFLIYFQGNSAPDKSGLPSDRFSAERTGGSVSTLTIQRTQQEDSAVYLCASSPPGKTYEQYFGPGTRLTVT.

This clone was detected once. V gene TRBV9 combines with J gene TRBJ1-2; D may be TRBD1 (6 bases). V lost 6 bases and J 8 bases, leaving 20 bases between the germline ends. The CDR3 is 14 residues long. CDR1 is SGDLS, CDR2 YYNGEE, per germline. In DNA form, the CDR3 reads TGTGCCAGCACCGGGGAGGGGGGGCATGGGGGCTACACCTTC. Translating gives CASTGEGGHGGYTF.

This clone occurred a few times. V and J are TRBV5-4 and TRBJ1-1; D perhaps matches TRBD1 (5 bases). The CDR3 spans 14 residues. Germline CDR1 is SGHNT and CDR2 is YYREEE (reference sequence). V lost 1 base and J lost 0, with 7 bases in between. CDR3 region: CASSLRGMNTEAFF. The CDR3 nucleotides read TGTGCCAGCAGCTTGCGGGGGATGAACACTGAAGCTTTCTTT.

The chain uses TRBV4-3 and TRBJ2-1; maybe TRBD2 (5 bases). The CDR3 runs 14 residues. V gave up 2 bases and J gave up 5 bases, with 10 bases separating them. CDR1 LGHNA and CDR2 YSLEER come from the germline V gene. CDR3 region: CASSQWETNNEQFF. The DNA of the CDR3 is TGCGCCAGCAGCCAATGGGAGACAAACAATGAGCAGTTCTTC.

V is TRBV6-6 and J is TRBJ2-3; TRBD1 matches at 8 bases. This CDR3 region has 14 residues. Germline values: CDR1 MNHNY, CDR2 SVGAGI (reference sequence). The junction had 7 bases not matched to a gene; V was cut back by 6 bases and J by 5 bases. DNA for the CDR3: TGTGCCAGCAGCAGGGGGCTTAAGGGAGATACGCAGTATTTT. Encoded protein: CASSRGLKGDTQYF.

This clone has a single count. The chain recombines TRBV4-3 with TRBJ2-3; TRBD2 matches 9 bases. Germline loops: CDR1 LGHNA, CDR2 YSLEER. This CDR3 spans 17 amino acids. J gave up 0 bases and V 3 bases, and 7 bases lay outside the gene matches. This chain's CDR3 is CASSQGGAGGSTDTQYF. The CDR3 bases are TGCGCCAGCAGCCAGGGGGGAGCGGGGGGTAGCACAGATACGCAGTATTTT.

The rearrangement uses TRBV27 and TRBJ2-4, with TRBD1 identical over 10 bases. There are 17 residues in the CDR3. V gave up 0 bases and J gave up 0 bases; unmatched junction bases: 2. The germline gives CDR1 MNHEY, CDR2 SMNVEV (reference sequence). The CDR3 DNA follows: TGTGCCAGCAGTTTATCGGGACAGGGGCTAGCCAAAAACATTCAGTACTTC. This translates into CASSLSGQGLAKNIQYF.

The chain recombines TRBV7-6 with TRBJ2-6, with a tentative D call TRBD2 (5 bases). The V and J ends lost 3 bases and 0 bases respectively, with 9 bases between them. The CDR3 covers 16 residues. Germline CDR1 is SGHVS and CDR2 is FNYEAQ. The DNA of the CDR3 is TGTGCCAGCAGCTTCCAAGGGAGCTCTGGGGCCAACGTCCTGACTTTC. Protein product: CASSFQGSSGANVLTF. Supplemented by reference TRBV7-6 and TRBJ2-6, the full variable domain reads GAGVSQSPRYKVTKRGQDVALRCDPISGHVSLYWYRQALGQGPEFLTYFNYEAQQDKSGLPNDRFSAERPEGSISTLTIQRTEQRDSAMYRCASSFQGSSGANVLTFGAGSRLTVL.

The V gene is TRBV7-9, the J gene TRBJ2-7; maybe TRBD2 (6 bases). Germline V CDR1 and CDR2: SEHNR, FQNEAQ (reference sequence). The CDR3 runs to 13 residues. V was shortened by 2 bases and J by 2 bases, with 7 bases between the two germline ends. The CDR3 region is CASSLLATYEQYF. CDR3 DNA sequence: TGTGCCAGCAGCTTACTAGCGACCTACGAGCAGTACTTC.

This clone was recorded once. The chain couples TRBV10-1 to TRBJ2-2, with D possibly matching TRBD2 (5 bases). The CDR3 has 16 residues. The V gene lost 0 bases and the J gene lost 5 bases, with 13 bases spanning the gap. Germline assignment: CDR1 WNHNN and CDR2 SYGVQD (reference sequence). This chain's CDR3 is CASSESTGSGTGELFF. The DNA of the CDR3 is TGCGCCAGCAGTGAGTCGACGGGGTCGGGAACCGGGGAGCTGTTTTTT.